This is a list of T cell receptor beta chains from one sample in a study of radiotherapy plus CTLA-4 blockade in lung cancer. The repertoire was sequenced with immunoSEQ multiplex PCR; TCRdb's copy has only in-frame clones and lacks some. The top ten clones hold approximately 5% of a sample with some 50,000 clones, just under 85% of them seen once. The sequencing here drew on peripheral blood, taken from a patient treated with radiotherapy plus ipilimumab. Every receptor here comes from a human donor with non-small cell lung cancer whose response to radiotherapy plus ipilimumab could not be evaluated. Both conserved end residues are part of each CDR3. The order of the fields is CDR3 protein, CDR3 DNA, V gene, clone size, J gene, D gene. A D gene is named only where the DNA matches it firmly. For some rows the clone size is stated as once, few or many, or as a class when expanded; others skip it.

CASSSIPLLAGPAYEQYF | TGTGCCAGCAGCTCGATTCCCTTACTAGCGGGACCCGCCTACGAGCAGTACTTC | TRBV7-2 | NA | TRBJ2-7 | TRBD2
CASSGRRDGYTF | TGTGCCAGCTCGGGGCGGAGGGATGGCTACACCTTC | TRBV28 | NA | TRBJ1-2 | NA
CASSQAGTNTYEQYF | TGTGCCAGCAGCCAAGCTGGGACTAACACCTACGAGCAGTACTTC | TRBV4-2 | NA | TRBJ2-7 | TRBD2
CASSSGGNYGYTF | TGTGCCAGCAGCTCGGGGGGGAACTATGGCTACACCTTC | TRBV7-2 | few | TRBJ1-2 | NA
CASSLQRNTEAFF | TGTGCCAGCAGCTTACAGCGGAACACTGAAGCTTTCTTT | TRBV11-3 | NA | TRBJ1-1 | NA
CASSSWTGDSYEQYF | TGTGCCAGCAGCTCGTGGACAGGGGACTCCTACGAGCAGTACTTC | TRBV7-8 | NA | TRBJ2-7 | TRBD1
CSVEETGSSYNEQFF | TGCAGCGTTGAAGAGACGGGAAGCTCCTACAATGAGCAGTTCTTC | TRBV29-1 | once | TRBJ2-1 | NA
CASSRRGSLMNTEAFF | TGTGCCAGCAGTCGCCGGGGATCACTGATGAACACTGAAGCTTTCTTT | TRBV28 | NA | TRBJ1-1 | NA
CSVAAGGGETQYF | TGCAGCGTTGCGGCAGGGGGCGGTGAGACCCAGTACTTC | TRBV29-1 | once | TRBJ2-5 | TRBD1
CASSPRTSGSVASYNEQFF | TGTGCCAGCAGCCCCCGGACTAGCGGGAGCGTGGCTTCCTACAATGAGCAGTTCTTC | TRBV27 | once | TRBJ2-1 | TRBD2
CASSSMRVITETQYF | TGTGCCAGCTCTTCGATGAGGGTAATTACAGAGACCCAGTACTTC | TRBV18 | NA | TRBJ2-5 | NA
CASSPAQGRNTEAFF | TGCGCCAGCAGCCCAGCCCAGGGGCGGAACACTGAAGCTTTCTTT | TRBV4-1 | few | TRBJ1-1 | NA
CASSGVAGGLYNEQFF | TGTGCCAGTAGTGGGGTAGCGGGAGGGCTGTACAATGAGCAGTTCTTC | TRBV19 | NA | TRBJ2-1 | TRBD2
CASSIGGTGLLNEQFF | TGTGCCAGTAGTATAGGGGGGACAGGGCTCCTCAATGAGCAGTTCTTC | TRBV19 | once | TRBJ2-1 | TRBD1
CASSLGLAISEQFF | TGTGCCAGCAGCTTAGGACTAGCGATTAGTGAGCAGTTCTTC | TRBV7-2 | NA | TRBJ2-1 | TRBD2
CSVEGTSGSGSDTQYF | TGCAGCGTTGAAGGAACTAGCGGGAGTGGGTCAGATACGCAGTATTTT | TRBV29-1 | NA | TRBJ2-3 | TRBD2
CASSGTSTDTQYF | TGTGCCAGCAGCGGCACTAGCACAGATACGCAGTATTTT | TRBV9 | NA | TRBJ2-3 | NA
CASSPRSRMLSDTQYF | TGCGCCAGCAGCCCCCGCAGCAGGATGTTGTCAGATACGCAGTATTTT | TRBV4-1 | NA | TRBJ2-3 | NA
CASSLGTGDSPLHF | TGCGCCAGCAGCTTGGGGACAGGGGATTCACCCCTCCACTTT | TRBV5-1 | NA | TRBJ1-6 | TRBD1
CASSHGLAGYEQYF | TGCGCCAGCAGCCACGGACTAGCGGGCTACGAGCAGTACTTC | TRBV4-3 | NA | TRBJ2-7 | TRBD2
CASSRQFLNTEAFF | TGTGCCAGCAGTCGACAGTTTCTGAACACTGAAGCTTTCTTT | TRBV2 | NA | TRBJ1-1 | NA
CASKLTGLNTEAFF | TGTGCCAGCAAATTGACAGGGCTTAACACTGAAGCTTTCTTT | TRBV6-4 | NA | TRBJ1-1 | TRBD1
CASSSPGTGYTGELFF | TGTGCCAGCAGTTCCCCCGGGACAGGGTACACCGGGGAGCTGTTTTTT | TRBV28 | NA | TRBJ2-2 | TRBD1
CASSVQGGTEAFF | TGTGCCAGCAGCGTCCAAGGGGGTACTGAAGCTTTCTTT | TRBV9 | NA | TRBJ1-1 | NA
CATMTGGSSPLHF | TGTGCCACCATGACAGGGGGAAGTTCACCCCTCCACTTT | TRBV10-3 | NA | TRBJ1-6 | TRBD1
CASSSRQGIGNTIYF | TGTGCCAGCAGTTCAAGACAGGGGATAGGAAACACCATATATTTT | TRBV11-2 | NA | TRBJ1-3 | TRBD1
CATSRADRGSGNTIYF | TGTGCCACCAGCAGAGCAGACAGGGGGTCCGGAAACACCATATATTTT | TRBV15 | NA | TRBJ1-3 | TRBD1
CSPRSGGNQPQHF | TGCAGCCCACGCTCGGGGGGCAATCAGCCCCAGCATTTT | TRBV29-1 | NA | TRBJ1-5 | NA
CASSLSPIRVGYEQYF | TGTGCCAGCAGTTTATCGCCCATCAGGGTAGGGTACGAGCAGTACTTC | TRBV27 | NA | TRBJ2-7 | NA
CASSYRTATDTQYF | TGTGCCAGCAGTTACCGGACAGCTACAGATACGCAGTATTTT | TRBV6-6 | once | TRBJ2-3 | NA
CASSGGDREADTQYF | TGTGCCAGCAGCGGAGGGGACAGGGAAGCAGATACGCAGTATTTT | TRBV7-9 | NA | TRBJ2-3 | TRBD1
CASSPPQHTQGAYNEQFF | TGTGCCAGCAGCCCACCCCAGCACACCCAGGGTGCCTACAATGAGCAGTTCTTC | TRBV21-1 | NA | TRBJ2-1 | NA
CASSAGGPGYGYTF | TGTGCCAGCAGTGCGGGGGGGCCGGGCTATGGCTACACCTTC | TRBV6-4 | NA | TRBJ1-2 | NA
CASSLGQGINYGYTF | TGTGCCAGCAGCTTGGGACAGGGAATTAACTATGGCTACACCTTC | TRBV5-5 | once | TRBJ1-2 | TRBD1
CASSLEQGRMNIQYF | TGCGCCAGCAGCTTGGAACAGGGGAGGATGAACATTCAGTACTTC | TRBV5-1 | NA | TRBJ2-4 | NA
CASRAGVWNTEAFF | TGTGCCAGCAGGGCGGGAGTCTGGAACACTGAAGCTTTCTTT | TRBV2 | few | TRBJ1-1 | NA
CASSNRDRGGEKLFF | TGTGCCAGCAGCAACCGGGACCGCGGGGGAGAAAAACTGTTTTTT | TRBV7-9 | NA | TRBJ1-4 | NA
CASSSFTRQGQGEAFF | TGTGCCAGCAGTAGCTTCACCCGCCAGGGGCAAGGAGAAGCTTTCTTT | TRBV28 | once | TRBJ1-1 | NA
CASSLELAGNYEQYF | TGTGCCAGCAGCCTGGAGCTAGCGGGAAACTACGAGCAGTACTTC | TRBV5-4 | few | TRBJ2-7 | TRBD2
CASSEGTSGIVYNEQFF | TGTGCCAGCAGCGAAGGGACTAGCGGGATAGTTTACAATGAGCAGTTCTTC | TRBV5-5 | NA | TRBJ2-1 | TRBD2
CASSQSPRRESYNEQFF | TGTGCCAGCAGCCAATCACCCCGGCGGGAGTCTTACAATGAGCAGTTCTTC | TRBV14 | once | TRBJ2-1 | TRBD2
CATSRAPAGAGDGETQYF | TGTGCCACCAGCAGAGCACCCGCGGGAGCGGGAGACGGAGAGACCCAGTACTTC | TRBV15 | once | TRBJ2-5 | TRBD2
CASSLAGVEKLFF | TGTGCCAGCAGCTTGGCGGGAGTTGAAAAACTGTTTTTT | TRBV5-4 | NA | TRBJ1-4 | NA
CASSYSGGAKNIQYF | TGTGCCAGCAGTTACTCGGGGGGAGCCAAAAACATTCAGTACTTC | TRBV6-5 | NA | TRBJ2-4 | NA
CASSLYKGHGYTF | TGTGCCAGCAGCTTATATAAGGGGCATGGCTACACCTTC | TRBV11-2 | NA | TRBJ1-2 | NA
CASSRGLSAFF | TGTGCCAGCAGTAGGGGTTTGTCAGCTTTCTTT | TRBV28 | few | TRBJ1-1 | NA
CASSFLDRGAGELFF | TGCGCCAGCAGCTTCCTGGACAGGGGCGCCGGGGAGCTGTTTTTT | TRBV5-1 | NA | TRBJ2-2 | TRBD1
CASSLGGAGATYEQYF | TGTGCCAGCAGCTTGGGGGGAGCGGGAGCAACCTACGAGCAGTACTTC | TRBV5-4 | NA | TRBJ2-7 | TRBD2